This TCR beta chain was captured in a study of T cells in Graves' hyperthyroidism and ophthalmopathy. Study context: Peripheral blood collection took place at initial diagnosis, before any treatment.

Patients counted as stable if ophthalmopathy did not develop within 18 months. Fresh peripheral blood, more than 8 ml of it, supplied the PBMCs. The investigators amplified TCR beta CDR3 regions from RNA transcripts. The HTBI primer set served for first-round RT-PCR of the TCR CDR3. In TCRdb, the multiplex PCR reads were re-called with MiXCR into one record per CDR3 protein. The sample records hundreds of thousands of distinct CDR3 sequences, 15% to 19% being singletons. This clonotype was seen ten or more times. Trimming pared 0 bases from V and 4 bases from J, leaving 12 bases between. CDR3 length equals 15 residues. Per the germline V gene, CDR1 is WSHSY and CDR2 is SAAADI.

The TCR was taken from a woman aged 18-29 years with Graves' hyperthyroidism. The chain is built from TRBV10-2 and TRBJ1-2, with D hard to call. The source material was blood. The CDR3 DNA sequence: TGCGCCAGCAGTGAGTCGAAGGGTTTTCTCTATGGCTACACCTTC. This sequence encodes CASSESKGFLYGYTF.